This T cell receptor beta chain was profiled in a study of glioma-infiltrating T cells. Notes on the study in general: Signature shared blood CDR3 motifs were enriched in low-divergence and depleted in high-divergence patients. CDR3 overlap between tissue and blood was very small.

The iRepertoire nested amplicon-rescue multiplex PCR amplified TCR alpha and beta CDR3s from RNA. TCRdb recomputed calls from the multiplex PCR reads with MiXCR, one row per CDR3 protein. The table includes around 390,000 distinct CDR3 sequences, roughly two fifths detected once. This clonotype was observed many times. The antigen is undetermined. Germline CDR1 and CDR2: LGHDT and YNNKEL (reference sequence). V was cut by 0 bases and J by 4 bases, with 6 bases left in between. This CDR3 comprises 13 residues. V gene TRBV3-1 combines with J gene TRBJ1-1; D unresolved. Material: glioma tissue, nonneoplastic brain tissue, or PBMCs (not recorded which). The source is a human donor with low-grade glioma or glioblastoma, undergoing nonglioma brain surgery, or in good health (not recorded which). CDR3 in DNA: TGTGCCAGCAGCCAAGAGTGGGGCACTGAAGCTTTCTTT. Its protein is CASSQEWGTEAFF. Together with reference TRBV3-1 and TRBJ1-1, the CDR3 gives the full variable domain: DTAVSQTPKYLVTQMGNDKSIKCEQNLGHDTMYWYKQDSKKFLKIMFSYNNKELIINETVPNRFSPKSPDKAHLNLHINSLELGDSAVYFCASSQEWGTEAFFGQGTRLTVV.